Presented here are 4 T cell receptor beta chains from one specimen sequenced in a study of T cell repertoires in cytomegalovirus infection. TCRdb processed the reads anew with MiXCR; each CDR3 protein has one entry. The sample contains about 900,000 distinct CDR3 sequences, about 33% of which appear only once. The antigens of these receptors remain unknown. Sequences were derived from cultured CD8+ T cells from PBMCs, sampled from culture after CMV antigen stimulation. The origin of the receptors is a human donor in good health (CMV status not recorded). Some clones in this sample may be carry-over from other donors' samples.

In its sample, this clonotype was seen many times. V gene TRBV7-9 combines with J gene TRBJ2-5; TRBD2 matches 8 bases. V dropped 3 bases and J dropped 1; count of bases not matched to a gene: 4. CDR3 length: 15 residues. The germline gives CDR1 SEHNR, CDR2 FQNEAQ (reference sequence). CDR3 nucleotides: TGTGCCAGCAGCTTGCGGGGGGCCTTCCAAGAGACCCAGTACTTC. Translation: CASSLRGAFQETQYF.

V gene TRBV20-1 combines with J gene TRBJ2-3; maybe TRBD2 (6 bases). This CDR3 is built from 16 residues. Germline loops: CDR1 DFQATT, CDR2 SNEGSKA (reference sequence). V was cut by 0 bases and J by 3 bases, with 16 bases left in between. CDR3 loop: CSAREGGDVKTDTQYF. CDR3 nucleotide sequence: TGCAGTGCTAGAGAGGGCGGGGACGTCAAGACAGATACGCAGTATTTT.

V and J are TRBV11-2 and TRBJ1-1, with TRBD1 as a possible D gene (6 bases). V was shortened by 6 bases and J by 4 bases, with 18 bases between the two germline ends. The CDR3 extends over 15 amino acids. Germline CDR1 SGHAT, CDR2 FQNNGV. CDR3 bases: TGTGCCAGCAGGGGGAGGGGGGGCTTGGGCACTGAAGCTTTCTTT. This sequence encodes CASRGRGGLGTEAFF.

The rearrangement links TRBV25-1 to TRBJ1-3; 7 bases line up with TRBD1. CDR3 length equals 15 residues. V lost 6 bases and J lost 4; bases outside the gene matches: 9. CDR1 and CDR2 (germline): MGHDK, SYGVNS. CDR3 sequence (DNA): TGTGCCAGCAGAAGCAGGGGGGCTCGAGGAAACACCATATATTTT. Protein product: CASRSRGARGNTIYF.